This TCR beta chain was sequenced for a study of T cells in Graves' hyperthyroidism and ophthalmopathy. V was shortened by 6 bases and J by 4 bases, with 18 bases between the two germline ends. The CDR3 runs 15 residues. RNA transcripts provided the source from which TCR beta CDR3 regions were amplified. Researchers ran a first-round RT-PCR on the TCR CDR3 using the HTBI primer set. Using its own MiXCR run on the multiplex PCR reads, TCRdb lists one record per CDR3 protein. This sample has hundreds of thousands of distinct CDR3 sequences, with about 15% found just once. This clonotype has at least ten counts. What it binds is unknown. Enrolled ophthalmopathy patients presented with a Clinical Activity Score of at least 3, a NOSPECS grade of at least 4, and disease duration under 3 months. PBMCs were collected from an approximately 9.3 ml volume of fresh peripheral blood. Points from the study as a whole: Median prediction lead before ophthalmopathy onset was 5 to 7.5 months with the model.

Sequences were obtained from blood. This receptor was taken from a woman under 30 with Graves' ophthalmopathy. This chain joins TRBV12-3 or TRBV12-4 and TRBJ1-2, with D possibly matching TRBD1 (5 bases). As DNA, the CDR3 is TGTGCCAGCAGCCCACCCACAGCCCAGGGCTATGGCTACACCTTC. Its protein product is CASSPPTAQGYGYTF.